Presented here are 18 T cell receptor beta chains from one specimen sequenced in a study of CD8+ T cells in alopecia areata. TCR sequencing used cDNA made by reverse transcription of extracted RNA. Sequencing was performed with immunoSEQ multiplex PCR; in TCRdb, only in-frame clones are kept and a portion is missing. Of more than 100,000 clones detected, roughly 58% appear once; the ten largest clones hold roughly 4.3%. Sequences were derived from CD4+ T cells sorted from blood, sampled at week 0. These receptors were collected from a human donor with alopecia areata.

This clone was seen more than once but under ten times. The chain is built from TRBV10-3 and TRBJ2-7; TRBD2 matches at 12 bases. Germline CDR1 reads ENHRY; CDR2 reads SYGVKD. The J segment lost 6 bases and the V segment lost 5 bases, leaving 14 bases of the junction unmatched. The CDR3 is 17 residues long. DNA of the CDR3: TGTGCCATCAGTAGCAGGGCTAGCGGGAGGGCCGGTTCCGAGCAGTACTTC. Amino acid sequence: CAISSRASGRAGSEQYF.

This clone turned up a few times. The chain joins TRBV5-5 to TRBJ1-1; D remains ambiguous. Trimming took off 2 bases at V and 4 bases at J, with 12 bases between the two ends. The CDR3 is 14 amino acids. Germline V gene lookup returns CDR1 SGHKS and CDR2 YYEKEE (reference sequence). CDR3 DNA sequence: TGTGCCAGCAGCTTCCGGGATCCGCTCACTGAAGCTTTCTTT. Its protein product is CASSFRDPLTEAFF.

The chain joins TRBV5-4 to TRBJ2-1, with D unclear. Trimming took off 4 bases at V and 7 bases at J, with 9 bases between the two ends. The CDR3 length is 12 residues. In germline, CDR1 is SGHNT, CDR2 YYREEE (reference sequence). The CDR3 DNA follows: TGTGCCAGCAGCCGACCGGAGAATGAGCAGTTCTTC. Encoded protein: CASSRPENEQFF.

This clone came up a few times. The CDR3 protein is CASSTGQTSTDTQYF. CDR3 DNA: TGCGCCAGCAGCACGGGACAGACTAGCACAGATACGCAGTATTTT. The chain uses TRBV5-1 and TRBJ2-3; TRBD1 agrees at 7 bases. There are 15 residues in the CDR3. CDR1 SGHRS and CDR2 YFSETQ come from the germline V gene. V trimming: 4 bases; J trimming: 0 bases; junction bases outside the gene matches: 5.

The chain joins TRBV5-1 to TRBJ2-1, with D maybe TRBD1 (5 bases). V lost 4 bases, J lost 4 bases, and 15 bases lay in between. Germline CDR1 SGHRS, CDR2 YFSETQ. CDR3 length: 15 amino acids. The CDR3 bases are TGCGCCAGCAGCCCGGGTGGGGCCCAATACAATGAGCAGTTCTTC. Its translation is CASSPGGAQYNEQFF.

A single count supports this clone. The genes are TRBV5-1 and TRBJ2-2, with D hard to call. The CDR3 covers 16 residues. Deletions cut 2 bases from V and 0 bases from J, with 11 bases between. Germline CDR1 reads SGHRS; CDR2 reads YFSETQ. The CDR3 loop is CASSFEKPTNTGELFF. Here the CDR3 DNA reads TGCGCCAGCAGCTTTGAGAAACCTACGAACACCGGGGAGCTGTTTTTT.

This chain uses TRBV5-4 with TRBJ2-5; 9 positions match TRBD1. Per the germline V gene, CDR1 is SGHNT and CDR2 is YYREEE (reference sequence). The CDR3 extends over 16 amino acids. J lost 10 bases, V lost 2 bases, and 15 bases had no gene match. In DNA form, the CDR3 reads TGTGCCAGCAGCTTAACAGGGGGCCGCCTTCGGGTCGTCCAGTACTTC. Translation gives CASSLTGGRLRVVQYF.

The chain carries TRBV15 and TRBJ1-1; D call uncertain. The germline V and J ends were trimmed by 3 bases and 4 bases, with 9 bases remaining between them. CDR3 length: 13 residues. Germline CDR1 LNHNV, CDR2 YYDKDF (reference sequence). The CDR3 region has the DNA TGTGCCACCAGCAGGGAACTGGTCACTGAAGCTTTCTTT. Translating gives CATSRELVTEAFF.

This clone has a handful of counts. CDR3 DNA sequence: TGTGCCAGCACCCAGGGGGGGCCAAACATTCAGTACTTC. Amino acid sequence: CASTQGGPNIQYF. This rearrangement joins TRBV2 to TRBJ2-4; possibly TRBD1 or TRBD2 for D (7 bases each). The CDR3 contains 13 residues. Trimming took 7 bases from V and 6 from J, leaving 13 bases between them. The germline gives CDR1 SNHLY, CDR2 FYNNEI.

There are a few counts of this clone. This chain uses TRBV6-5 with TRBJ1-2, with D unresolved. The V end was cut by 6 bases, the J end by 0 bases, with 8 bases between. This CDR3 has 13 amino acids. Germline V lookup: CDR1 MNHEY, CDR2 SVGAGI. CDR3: CASRLQSNYGYTF. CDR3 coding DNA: TGTGCCAGCAGACTGCAGTCTAACTATGGCTACACCTTC.

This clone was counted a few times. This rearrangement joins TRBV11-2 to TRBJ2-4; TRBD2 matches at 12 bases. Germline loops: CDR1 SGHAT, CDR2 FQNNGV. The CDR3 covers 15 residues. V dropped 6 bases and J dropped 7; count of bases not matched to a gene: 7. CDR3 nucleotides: TGTGCCAGCAGTTCTAGCGGGAGGGCCGGGAACATTCAGTACTTC. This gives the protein CASSSSGRAGNIQYF.

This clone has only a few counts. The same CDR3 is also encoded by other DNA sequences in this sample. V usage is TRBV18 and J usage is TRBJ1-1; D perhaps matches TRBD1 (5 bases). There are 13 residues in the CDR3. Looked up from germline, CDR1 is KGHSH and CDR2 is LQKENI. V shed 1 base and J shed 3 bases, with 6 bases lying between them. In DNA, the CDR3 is TGTGCCAGCTCACCACGGGGGGACACTGAAGCTTTCTTT. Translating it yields CASSPRGDTEAFF.

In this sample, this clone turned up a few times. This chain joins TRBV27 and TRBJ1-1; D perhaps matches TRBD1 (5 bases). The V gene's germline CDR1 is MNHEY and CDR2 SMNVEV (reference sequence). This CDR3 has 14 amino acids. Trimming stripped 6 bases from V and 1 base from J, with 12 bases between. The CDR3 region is CASRLFRENTEAFF. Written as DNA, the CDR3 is TGTGCCAGCAGACTATTCAGGGAGAACACTGAAGCTTTCTTT.

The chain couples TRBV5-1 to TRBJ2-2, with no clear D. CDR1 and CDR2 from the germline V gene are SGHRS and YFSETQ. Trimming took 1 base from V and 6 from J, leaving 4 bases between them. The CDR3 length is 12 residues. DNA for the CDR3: TGCGCCAGCAGCTTGTCAGCCGGGGAGCTGTTTTTT. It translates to CASSLSAGELFF.

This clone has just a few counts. CDR3 bases: TGTGCCAGCTCACCACAGGCAGCTAATAACTATGGCTACACCTTC. Translation gives CASSPQAANNYGYTF. The chain uses TRBV18 and TRBJ1-2, with unresolved D. This CDR3 contains 15 residues. Germline CDR1 reads KGHSH; CDR2 reads LQKENI. Trimming shortened V by 1 base and J by 1 base, and 10 bases separated the two germline ends.

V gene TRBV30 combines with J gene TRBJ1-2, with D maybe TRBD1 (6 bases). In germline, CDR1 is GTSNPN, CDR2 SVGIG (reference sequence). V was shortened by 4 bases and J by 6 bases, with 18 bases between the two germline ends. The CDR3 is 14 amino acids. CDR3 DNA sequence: TGTGCCTGGAATTGGGGGAGGGGGTACGATGGCTACACCTTC. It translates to CAWNWGRGYDGYTF.

This chain's CDR3 is CASRAGAGQPQHF. DNA of the CDR3: TGCGCCAGCAGAGCAGGGGCTGGTCAGCCCCAGCATTTT. The chain carries TRBV4-1 and TRBJ1-5, with D possibly being TRBD1 (6 bases). With 6 bases removed from V and 6 bases from J, the gap between germline ends came to 12 bases. The CDR3 runs to 13 residues. CDR1 MGHRA and CDR2 YSYEKL come from the germline V gene.

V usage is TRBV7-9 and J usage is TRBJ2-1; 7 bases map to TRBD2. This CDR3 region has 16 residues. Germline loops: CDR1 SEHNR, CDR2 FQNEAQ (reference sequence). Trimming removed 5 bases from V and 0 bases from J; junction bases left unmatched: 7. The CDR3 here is CASSPPGGTSYNEQFF. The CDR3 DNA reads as TGTGCCAGCAGCCCTCCGGGAGGAACCTCCTACAATGAGCAGTTCTTC.